The 30 T cell receptor beta chains below all came from one sample that was sequenced in a study of cytomegalovirus exposure and HLA in healthy donors. PCR involved 60 Vbeta and 13 Jbeta primers. TCRdb keeps only in-frame clones here, not all; method: immunoSEQ multiplex PCR. The top ten hold around 4% of the sample, which has approximately 190,000 clones, approximately 81% seen once. Sequences were obtained from PBMCs. These receptors all stem from a man aged 50 to 59 in good health and CMV-seronegative.

J is TRBJ1-1 and V is TRBV7-9; no clear D. Trimming shortened V by 3 bases and J by 3 bases, and 11 bases separated the two germline ends. Germline assignment: CDR1 SEHNR and CDR2 FQNEAQ (reference sequence). This CDR3 region has 14 residues. Written as DNA, the CDR3 is TGTGCCAGCAGCTTGGCCGACAAGCACACTGAAGCTTTCTTT. Protein product: CASSLADKHTEAFF.

The gene calls are TRBV7-9 and TRBJ1-3; 8 nucleotides align to TRBD1. CDR1 SEHNR and CDR2 FQNEAQ come from the germline V gene (reference sequence). The CDR3 consists of 15 residues. V was pared by 4 bases and J by 4 bases, with 6 bases of the junction left unmatched. CDR3 sequence: CASSYDRGIGNTIYF. The CDR3 coding sequence is TGTGCCAGCAGCTATGACAGGGGAATCGGAAACACCATATATTTT.

This clone came up a few times. The chain couples TRBV5-4 to TRBJ2-2, with D tentatively TRBD2 (6 bases). V lost 4 bases to trimming and J lost 4 bases, with 14 bases between them. The CDR3 has 15 amino acids. Germline assignment: CDR1 SGHNT and CDR2 YYREEE (reference sequence). In DNA, the CDR3 is TGTGCCAGCAGCCTCCGGGCCGGGGGCACCGGGGAGCTGTTTTTT. Translated, it gives CASSLRAGGTGELFF.

A single count supports this clone. This sequence joins TRBV7-8 and TRBJ1-3; D possibly corresponds to TRBD1 (5 bases). V lost 5 bases to trimming and J lost 1 base, with 9 bases between them. The germline gives CDR1 SGHVS, CDR2 FQNEAQ. This CDR3 has 14 residues. CDR3 in DNA: TGTGCCAGCAGCCTCCCAGGGTCTGGAAACACCATATATTTT. It yields the protein CASSLPGSGNTIYF.

The V gene is TRBV6-4, the J gene TRBJ2-1; 9 positions agree with TRBD1. There are 16 residues in the CDR3. Trimming at V came to 5 bases and at J to 8 bases, leaving 13 bases not matched to a gene. CDR1 and CDR2 from the germline V gene are MRHNA and SNTAGT. In nucleotides, the CDR3 is TGTGCCAGCAGTAATTCCATGGGACAGGGTAATTATGAGCAGTTCTTC. Its protein product is CASSNSMGQGNYEQFF.

The chain couples TRBV18 to TRBJ2-3; D perhaps matches TRBD2 (6 bases). The V gene lost 3 bases and the J gene lost 2 bases, with 12 bases spanning the gap. Germline V gene lookup returns CDR1 KGHSH and CDR2 LQKENI. The CDR3 sequence is 15 residues long. CDR3 nucleotides: TGTGCCAGCTCACCTGGAGGGGCCACCACAGATACGCAGTATTTT. Encoded protein: CASSPGGATTDTQYF.

The genes are TRBV7-2 and TRBJ2-1; 7 bases agree with TRBD2. Germline V lookup: CDR1 SGHTA, CDR2 FQGNSA. This CDR3 has 15 amino acids. J gave up 7 bases and V 0 bases, and 6 bases lay outside the gene matches. CDR3 region: CASSLASGEGNEQFF. The CDR3 DNA reads TGTGCCAGCAGCTTAGCGAGCGGGGAGGGGAATGAGCAGTTCTTC.

This clone was recorded only once. The chain combines TRBV5-1 with TRBJ2-1, with TRBD2 matching over 9 bases. The CDR3 extends over 17 amino acids. Trimming at V came to 0 bases and at J to 7 bases, leaving 11 bases not matched to a gene. From germline, CDR1 is SGHRS and CDR2 YFSETQ. The chain's CDR3 is CASSLGPISSGGNEQFF. The CDR3 nucleotides are TGCGCCAGCAGCTTGGGTCCCATTTCAAGCGGGGGGAATGAGCAGTTCTTC.

This chain connects TRBV19 to TRBJ1-6; a weak D match, TRBD1 (6 bases). This CDR3 contains 15 residues. Germline V CDR1 and CDR2: LNHDA, SQIVND (reference sequence). Trimming pared 7 bases from V and 10 bases from J, leaving 20 bases between. The CDR3 loop reads CASTPVEGGGSPLHF. The CDR3 nucleotides read TGTGCCAGTACGCCCGTGGAGGGGGGAGGGTCACCCCTCCACTTT. Filled out from reference TRBV19 and TRBJ1-6, the complete variable domain reads DGGITQSPKYLFRKEGQNVTLSCEQNLNHDAMYWYRQDPGQGLRLIYYSQIVNDFQKGDIAEGYSVSREKKESFPLTVTSAQKNPTAFYLCASTPVEGGGSPLHFGNGTRLTVT.

The chain has TRBV27 and TRBJ1-6, with TRBD1 matching over 7 bases. J gave up 10 bases and V 7 bases, and 7 bases lay outside the gene matches. Germline V lookup: CDR1 MNHEY, CDR2 SMNVEV (reference sequence). The CDR3 contains 13 residues. CDR3 coding DNA: TGTGCCAGCAACGACAGGGTCGGATCACCCCTCCACTTT. Translating it yields CASNDRVGSPLHF.

This chain uses TRBV25-1 with TRBJ2-2; 7 bases are shared with TRBD2. Germline V lookup: CDR1 MGHDK, CDR2 SYGVNS. J gave up 5 bases and V 2 bases, and 5 bases lay outside the gene matches. This CDR3 region has 15 residues. CDR3 protein: CASSELRRGTGELFF. CDR3 DNA sequence: TGTGCCAGCAGTGAACTTAGGCGGGGGACCGGGGAGCTGTTTTTT.

V is TRBV10-3 and J is TRBJ1-4; the D gene is possibly TRBD1 (6 bases). The V gene lost 6 bases and the J gene lost 12 bases, with 14 bases spanning the gap. The CDR3 extends over 12 amino acids. Germline V gives CDR1 ENHRY, CDR2 SYGVKD. CDR3 sequence: CAIRPPEGELFF. DNA for the CDR3: TGTGCCATCAGACCGCCCGAGGGGGAACTGTTTTTT.

The V call is TRBV25-1, the J call TRBJ2-5; possible D gene TRBD2, 6 bases. V lost 1 base and J 4 bases, leaving 10 bases between the germline ends. Germline-derived CDR1 and CDR2 are MGHDK and SYGVNS. CDR3 length equals 14 residues. CDR3 DNA: TGTGCCAGCAGTGAATCGGGCGGGGTAGAGACCCAGTACTTC. It specifies CASSESGGVETQYF.

This clone was seen only once. Other DNA sequences from this sample encode an identical CDR3 as well. The rearrangement joins TRBV2 to TRBJ1-5, with a tentative D call TRBD1 (5 bases). The germline V and J ends were trimmed by 2 bases and 2 bases, with 10 bases remaining between them. The CDR3 spans 15 residues. Germline CDR1 SNHLY, CDR2 FYNNEI. CDR3 sequence reads: CASSEQGGGNQPQHF. The CDR3, as DNA: TGTGCCAGCAGTGAACAGGGAGGGGGCAATCAGCCCCAGCATTTT. The complete variable domain, with remaining parts taken from reference TRBV2 and TRBJ1-5, reads EPEVTQTPSHQVTQMGQEVILRCVPISNHLYFYWYRQILGQKVEFLVSFYNNEISEKSEIFDDQFSVERPDGSNFTLKIRSTKLEDSAMYFCASSEQGGGNQPQHFGDGTRLSIL.

CDR3 amino acids: CAWVGQGGNTIYF. CDR3 DNA sequence: TGTGCCTGGGTGGGACAGGGGGGGAACACCATATATTTT. The chain couples TRBV30 to TRBJ1-3; 11 positions agree with TRBD1. From germline, CDR1 is GTSNPN and CDR2 SVGIG (reference sequence). The J segment lost 7 bases and the V segment lost 5 bases, leaving 4 bases of the junction unmatched. This CDR3 contains 13 residues. The complete variable domain, with remaining parts taken from reference TRBV30 and TRBJ1-3, reads SQTIHQWPATLVQPVGSPLSLECTVEGTSNPNLYWYRQAAGRGLQLLFYSVGIGQISSEVPQNLSASRPQDRQFILSSKKLLLSDSGFYLCAWVGQGGNTIYFGEGSWLTVV.

This clone was detected once. In nucleotides, the CDR3 is TGTGCCAGCAGCCCCTCGTCGACAGTGAACACTGAAGCTTTCTTT. It translates to CASSPSSTVNTEAFF. The chain has TRBV5-5 and TRBJ1-1; the D gene is possibly TRBD1 (5 bases). Germline V CDR1 and CDR2: SGHKS, YYEKEE (reference sequence). This CDR3 comprises 15 residues. The V and J ends lost 4 bases and 0 bases respectively, with 13 bases between them.

V is TRBV7-9 and J is TRBJ1-6; 8 nucleotides line up with TRBD1. This CDR3 has 14 residues. From germline, CDR1 is SEHNR and CDR2 FQNEAQ (reference sequence). Unmatched junction bases numbered 6, after V lost 2 bases and J lost 12 bases. CDR3 coding DNA: TGTGCCAGCAGCTTACAGGGGGCCTTAGGACCCCTCCACTTT. It codes for CASSLQGALGPLHF.

The V and J genes are TRBV2 and TRBJ2-1, with unresolved D. The V gene's germline CDR1 is SNHLY and CDR2 FYNNEI. Between the trimmed V and J ends, which lost 5 bases and 2 bases, there was a span of 19 bases. The CDR3 consists of 17 residues. The CDR3 protein is CASSKSNLLIAYNEQFF. The CDR3, as DNA: TGTGCCAGCAGTAAATCAAACCTACTGATCGCCTACAATGAGCAGTTCTTC.

V usage is TRBV7-3 and J usage is TRBJ2-3, with 8 bases identical to TRBD1. The CDR3 contains 13 residues. Looked up from germline, CDR1 is SGHTA and CDR2 is FQGTGA. Unmatched junction bases numbered 7, after V lost 5 bases and J lost 9 bases. The CDR3 sequence: CASSLGQGLTQYF. CDR3 nucleotides: TGTGCCAGCAGCCTTGGACAGGGTTTAACGCAGTATTTT.

This chain uses TRBV6-1 with TRBJ2-2, with TRBD2 identical over 10 bases. The J segment lost 9 bases and the V segment lost 7 bases, leaving 11 bases of the junction unmatched. This CDR3 has 15 residues. Germline CDR1 MNHNS, CDR2 SASEGT. The DNA for the CDR3 is TGTGCCAGCACCCCTGACAAGCGGGGGGGCCGGGAGCTGTTTTTT. Protein product: CASTPDKRGGRELFF.

The rearrangement uses TRBV7-3 and TRBJ2-7; 7 positions agree with TRBD1. This CDR3 is 16 amino acids long. The V segment lost 4 bases and the J segment 0 bases; nucleotides outside the gene matches: 9. Per germline, CDR1 SGHTA and CDR2 FQGTGA. The CDR3 DNA sequence: TGTGCCAGCAGCTATACCGGGACAGAGAGCTCCTACGAGCAGTACTTC. This translates into CASSYTGTESSYEQYF.

The chain couples TRBV9 to TRBJ2-5; D is possibly TRBD2 (6 bases). Trimming cost V 0 bases and J 5 bases, with 17 bases left between them. The CDR3 has 16 amino acids. Germline assignment: CDR1 SGDLS and CDR2 YYNGEE. DNA of the CDR3: TGTGCCAGCAGCGTAGCAGGAGGCTCTGCGGGGGAGACCCAGTACTTC. This codes for CASSVAGGSAGETQYF.

The sample holds one count of this clone. The gene calls are TRBV7-2 and TRBJ1-1; 8 bases fit TRBD1. This CDR3 contains 13 residues. The V and J ends lost 9 bases and 4 bases, in that order; junction bases with no gene match: 7. Looked up from germline, CDR1 is SGHTA and CDR2 is FQGNSA. The CDR3 DNA sequence: TGTGCCAGTACAGGGGGATGGTTCACTGAAGCTTTCTTT. It yields the protein CASTGGWFTEAFF. Supplemented by reference TRBV7-2 and TRBJ1-1, the full variable domain reads GAGVSQSPSNKVTEKGKDVELRCDPISGHTALYWYRQSLGQGLEFLIYFQGNSAPDKSGLPSDRFSAERTGGSVSTLTIQRTQQEDSAVYLCASTGGWFTEAFFGQGTRLTVV.

The chain is built from TRBV7-2 and TRBJ1-1; D remains unclear. This CDR3 has 15 residues. Trimming removed 3 bases from V and 0 bases from J, with 11 bases in between. Germline values: CDR1 SGHTA, CDR2 FQGNSA. CDR3 sequence (DNA): TGTGCCAGCAGCTTGCGGGGAGGTATGAACACTGAAGCTTTCTTT. It encodes CASSLRGGMNTEAFF.

This sequence joins TRBV2 and TRBJ2-3; TRBD2 matches at 16 bases. Per the germline V gene, CDR1 is SNHLY and CDR2 is FYNNEI. The CDR3 has 16 amino acids. Losses at the gene ends were 7 bases for V and 6 bases for J; bases not matched to a gene: 7. The CDR3 DNA follows: TGTGCCAGCACCATGGGACTAGCGGGGGGGCGTGATACGCAGTATTTT. Translating gives CASTMGLAGGRDTQYF.

This clone came up once. The chain employs TRBV5-1 and TRBJ2-5, with 9 bases that match TRBD1. The V gene end was trimmed by 6 bases and the J gene end by 1 base; junction bases not matched to a gene: 7. CDR3 length: 15 amino acids. Germline V gene sequence: CDR1 SGHRS, CDR2 YFSETQ. CDR3 sequence: CASNLMGQGQETQYF. The CDR3, as DNA: TGCGCCAGCAACCTTATGGGACAGGGCCAAGAGACCCAGTACTTC.

The genes are TRBV25-1 and TRBJ2-7; D is unresolved. The CDR3 runs 11 residues. Trimming took off 3 bases at V and 2 bases at J, with 2 bases between the two ends. The germline gives CDR1 MGHDK, CDR2 SYGVNS. As DNA, the CDR3 is TGTGCCAGCAGTGACACCTACGAGCAGTACTTC. Residues: CASSDTYEQYF.

This clone was seen only a few times. The chain uses TRBV11-3 and TRBJ2-1; maybe TRBD2 (5 bases). Germline assignment: CDR1 SGHNT and CDR2 YENEEA. V was clipped by 0 bases and J by 2 bases, with 8 bases between them. CDR3 size: 15 residues. The CDR3 sequence is CASSLDVGAYNEQFF. CDR3 nucleotide sequence: TGTGCCAGCAGCTTAGATGTGGGAGCCTACAATGAGCAGTTCTTC.

This clone was seen more than once but under ten times. V usage is TRBV29-1 and J usage is TRBJ2-5; the match to TRBD1 covers 7 bases. The ends lost 5 bases at V and 4 bases at J; junction bases unmatched: 4. Germline loops: CDR1 SQVTM, CDR2 ANQGSEA. This CDR3 is built from 12 residues. CDR3 sequence reads: CSVSRGSETQYF. The CDR3 DNA follows: TGCAGCGTTAGCAGGGGGTCAGAGACCCAGTACTTC.

The V gene is TRBV5-1, the J gene TRBJ2-3; TRBD1 matches at 7 bases. Germline CDR1 and CDR2: SGHRS and YFSETQ. CDR3 length equals 13 residues. The V segment lost 4 bases and the J segment 4 bases; nucleotides outside the gene matches: 3. The CDR3: CASSGTGADTQYF. The CDR3 DNA is TGCGCCAGCAGCGGTACAGGGGCAGATACGCAGTATTTT.